These 11 T cell receptor beta chains originate from one sample sequenced in a study of control samples from healthy donors and cancer patients. Repertoires were generated with immunoSEQ multiplex PCR, while TCRdb's copy carries only in-frame clones and drops some. The sample carries over 150,000 clones, roughly 94% recorded once. The sample taken for sequencing was blood. These receptors all come from a man in his forties in good health.

This clone has just one count. The chain joins TRBV11-2 to TRBJ2-7, with D maybe TRBD1 (6 bases). V shed 5 bases and J shed 1 base, with 15 bases lying between them. The CDR3 loop spans 15 amino acids. Per germline, CDR1 SGHAT and CDR2 FQNNGV. The CDR3 DNA follows: TGTGCCAGCAGCCTCCGGACAGTCCGGTCCTACGAGCAGTACTTC. It specifies CASSLRTVRSYEQYF. The whole variable domain, remainder taken from reference TRBV11-2 and TRBJ2-7, is EAGVAQSPRYKIIEKRQSVAFWCNPISGHATLYWYQQILGQGPKLLIQFQNNGVVDDSQLPKDRFSAERLKGVDSTLKIQPAKLEDSAVYLCASSLRTVRSYEQYFGPGTRLTVT.

The V call is TRBV6-8, the J call TRBJ1-2; 8 bases line up with TRBD1. The CDR3 is 15 amino acids. CDR1 is MNHGY, CDR2 SAAAGT, per germline. J gave up 2 bases and V 4 bases, and 6 bases lay outside the gene matches. DNA for the CDR3: TGTGCCAGCAGTTGGGTGGGACAGGAAAACTATGGCTACACCTTC. The encoded protein is CASSWVGQENYGYTF.

The chain has TRBV5-6 and TRBJ2-3; D is ambiguous. In germline, CDR1 is SGHDT, CDR2 YYEEEE. The CDR3 is made up of 14 amino acids. Trimming took 4 bases from V and 6 from J, leaving 15 bases between them. This chain's CDR3 is CASSLQSSWDTQYF. The DNA of the CDR3 is TGTGCCAGCAGCCTCCAAAGTAGCTGGGATACGCAGTATTTT.

The rearrangement joins TRBV6-5 to TRBJ1-1; tentative D call: TRBD1 (6 bases). The CDR3 loop spans 14 amino acids. The germline CDR1 and CDR2 sequences are MNHEY and SVGAGI. V shed 6 bases and J shed 0 bases, with 11 bases lying between them. CDR3 loop: CASRLDSLNTEAFF. In nucleotides, the CDR3 is TGTGCCAGCAGACTGGACAGTCTGAACACTGAAGCTTTCTTT.

The genes are TRBV6-5 and TRBJ1-1; maybe TRBD1 (6 bases). Germline values: CDR1 MNHEY, CDR2 SVGAGI. V was clipped by 5 bases and J by 1 base, with 14 bases between them. The CDR3 length is 15 residues. The CDR3 bases are TGTGCCAGCAGTCGCGACAGGTACCAGAACACTGAAGCTTTCTTT. Encoded protein: CASSRDRYQNTEAFF.

V gene TRBV3-1 (or the pseudogene TRBV3-2) combines with J gene TRBJ2-5, with a weak D call TRBD1 (6 bases). Germline CDR1 LGHDT, CDR2 YNNKEL (reference sequence). The CDR3 contains 14 residues. V lost 1 base and J lost 5, with 11 bases in between. CDR3 coding DNA: TGTGCCAGCAGCCAAGGGGCTAGGGGGGAGACCCAGTACTTC. It translates to CASSQGARGETQYF.

In this sample, this clone turned up once. This chain links TRBV24-1 with TRBJ2-1; D possibly matches TRBD1 or TRBD2 (6 bases each). Deletions cut 7 bases from V and 8 bases from J, with 26 bases between. The length of the CDR3 is 17 residues. Germline V gene sequence: CDR1 KGHDR, CDR2 SFDVKD. The CDR3 reads CATSATVGQGSGDEQFF. Here the CDR3 DNA reads TGTGCCACCAGCGCTACGGTGGGGCAGGGGTCGGGAGATGAGCAGTTCTTC.

This chain uses TRBV4-3 with TRBJ2-7, with a tentative D call TRBD2 (6 bases). Germline lookup yields CDR1 LGHNA and CDR2 YSLEER. Between the trimmed V and J ends, which lost 4 bases and 5 bases, there was a span of 12 bases. This CDR3 is built from 13 residues. The CDR3 reads CASSPSSVDEQYF. The CDR3 DNA reads as TGCGCCAGCAGCCCCTCTAGCGTAGACGAGCAGTACTTC.

The chain recombines TRBV7-8 with TRBJ1-1; D call uncertain. This CDR3 is 16 amino acids long. Germline V gene sequence: CDR1 SGHVS, CDR2 FQNEAQ. V shed 3 bases and J shed 6 bases, with 20 bases lying between them. The CDR3 DNA reads as TGTGCCAGCAGCTTGTTAGGTGCCGCCGCGGGTCCTGAAGCTTTCTTT. Translated, it gives CASSLLGAAAGPEAFF.

The CDR3 reads CASDRWDYGYTF. The CDR3 DNA is TGTGCCTCGGACAGGTGGGACTATGGCTACACCTTC. The chain uses TRBV30 and TRBJ1-2; 7 bases map to TRBD1. V shed 7 bases and J 3 bases; nucleotides not matched to a gene: 5. The germline CDR1 and CDR2 sequences are GTSNPN and SVGIG (reference sequence). This CDR3 contains 12 residues.

This chain uses TRBV19 with TRBJ1-5; 8 bases map to TRBD1. Germline CDR1 LNHDA, CDR2 SQIVND (reference sequence). CDR3 size: 16 residues. The ends lost 3 bases at V and 1 base at J; junction bases unmatched: 5. The CDR3 bases are TGTGCCAGTAGTATCATACGGACAGGGAGCAATCAGCCCCAGCATTTT. Residues: CASSIIRTGSNQPQHF. The whole variable domain, filled in from reference TRBV19 and TRBJ1-5, reads DGGITQSPKYLFRKEGQNVTLSCEQNLNHDAMYWYRQDPGQGLRLIYYSQIVNDFQKGDIAEGYSVSREKKESFPLTVTSAQKNPTAFYLCASSIIRTGSNQPQHFGDGTRLSIL.